This TCR beta chain is drawn from a study of blood T cell repertoires in COVID-19. Background on the study: Samples taken during acute and convalescent COVID-19 were collected in the United States, Italy and Spain. The analysed material was cDNA or gDNA that came from T cells, B-cell-depleted T cells, or PBMCs.

CDR1 SEHNR and CDR2 FQNEAQ come from the germline V gene (reference sequence). Trimming took 4 bases from V and 7 from J, leaving 19 bases between them. This CDR3 is 15 amino acids long. Original analysis: Quantification of nucleated cells was approximated via reference gene primer amplification. Produced via immunoSEQ multiplex PCR; TCRdb's table is partial and in-frame only. The V and J calls and clone size were taken over from that table, and D and trimming were inferred from the DNA. The top ten hold roughly 4% of the sample, which has under 170,000 clones, 87% seen once. The chain couples TRBV7-9 to TRBJ1-2, with TRBD1 as a possible D gene (5 bases). This receptor was identified in a woman aged 55 to 70 with active or convalescent COVID-19. Material: peripheral blood. In nucleotides, the CDR3 is TGTGCCAGCAGCTCCCCAATGGGGGAGGGCGGTGGCTACACCTTC. Encoded protein: CASSSPMGEGGGYTF.